These 17 T cell receptor beta chains were sequenced from one sample in a study of blood T cell repertoires in COVID-19. Data came from immunoSEQ multiplex PCR; TCRdb stores just in-frame clones and leaves some out. The sample shows some 150,000 clones, 80% to 90% of them seen only once. The source material was peripheral blood. These receptors all come from a woman aged 55-69 years with acute or convalescent COVID-19.

The rearrangement links TRBV3-1 (or the pseudogene TRBV3-2) to TRBJ1-1, with D maybe TRBD1 (6 bases). The CDR3 is made up of 19 amino acids. Per the germline V gene, CDR1 is LGHDT and CDR2 is YNNKEL (reference sequence). V lost 7 bases to trimming and J lost 0 bases, with 27 bases between them. CDR3 bases: TGTGCCAGCATCTTCCTTCAGGGGACCCCAGGTCTAGTGAACACTGAAGCTTTCTTT. This encodes CASIFLQGTPGLVNTEAFF.

This clone was detected once. The rearrangement uses TRBV21-1 and TRBJ2-1; the DNA was not used to check the table's D call, TRBD2. TRBV21-1 is a documented pseudogene. There are 19 residues in the CDR3. DNA of the CDR3: TGTGCCAGGGGGTACCGACGGACTAGCGGGGGAAACTCCTACAATGAGCAGTTCTTC. It yields the protein CARGYRRTSGGNSYNEQFF.

The V and J genes are TRBV11-1 and TRBJ2-3; 10 bases are shared with TRBD1. The germline V gene has CDR1 SGHAT and CDR2 FQDESV (reference sequence). J lost 8 bases, V lost 4 bases, and 9 bases had no gene match. This CDR3 is built from 15 residues. The CDR3, as DNA: TGTGCCAGCAGCTCGGGACAGGGGAATTTTGTTACGCAGTATTTT. Translating it yields CASSSGQGNFVTQYF.

This chain connects TRBV10-3 to TRBJ1-5; 9 positions match TRBD1. The CDR3 spans 14 residues. After removal of 5 bases from V and 7 bases from J, the junction contained 6 bases not matched to a gene. CDR1 and CDR2 from the germline V gene are ENHRY and SYGVKD. The CDR3 loop reads CAISSGQGGQPQHF. The CDR3 coding sequence is TGTGCCATCAGTTCGGGACAGGGCGGCCAGCCCCAGCATTTT.

The chain is built from TRBV6-5 and TRBJ1-2; D possibly corresponds to TRBD1 (6 bases). The CDR3 runs to 16 residues. CDR1 MNHEY and CDR2 SVGAGI come from the germline V gene. Trimming took off 2 bases at V and 8 bases at J, with 21 bases between the two ends. The CDR3 DNA sequence: TGTGCCAGCAGTTACACGGGCAGGGGCGAGGGCCCCGGCTACACCTTC. This sequence encodes CASSYTGRGEGPGYTF.

The chain couples TRBV10-3 to TRBJ2-7, with 9 bases fitting TRBD2. The CDR3 runs to 14 residues. J lost 3 bases, V lost 8 bases, and 8 bases had no gene match. Looked up from germline, CDR1 is ENHRY and CDR2 is SYGVKD. The DNA for the CDR3 is TGTGCCATCGCCACGGCTAGCGGGGACTACGAGCAGTACTTC. Translation: CAIATASGDYEQYF.

The chain is built from TRBV5-1 and TRBJ2-3; D might be TRBD2 (6 bases). Trimming removed 0 bases at V and 6 bases at J, with 14 bases between. The CDR3 is made up of 15 amino acids. Germline V gene data show CDR1 as SGHRS and CDR2 as YFSETQ. The CDR3 DNA follows: TGCGCCAGCAGCTTGGAGGGACTGGCAATTGATACGCAGTATTTT. Translated, it gives CASSLEGLAIDTQYF.

The chain has TRBV18 and TRBJ2-7; TRBD2 agrees at 10 bases. The length of the CDR3 is 15 residues. CDR1 and CDR2 (germline): KGHSH, LQKENI. V lost 3 bases and J lost 0; bases outside the gene matches: 2. This chain's CDR3 is CASSPSGGSSYEQYF. CDR3 DNA: TGTGCCAGCTCACCTAGCGGGGGGTCCTCCTACGAGCAGTACTTC.

The chain joins TRBV16 to TRBJ2-7; the D gene is possibly TRBD2 (5 bases). Trimming left V 3 bases short and J 6 bases short, with 6 bases between. The germline gives CDR1 KGHSY, CDR2 FQNENV. This CDR3 region has 11 residues. As DNA, the CDR3 is TGTGCCAGCAGCCAGGAGGCCGAGCAGTACTTC. Amino acid sequence: CASSQEAEQYF.

The chain employs TRBV5-4 and TRBJ2-6; D is perhaps TRBD1 (5 bases). This CDR3 comprises 15 residues. Germline CDR1 reads SGHNT; CDR2 reads YYREEE (reference sequence). Trimming removed 2 bases from V and 0 bases from J, with 6 bases in between. The CDR3 DNA is TGTGCCAGCAGCTTAGGGGTCTCTGGGGCCAACGTCCTGACTTTC. Protein product: CASSLGVSGANVLTF.

The rearrangement links TRBV19 to TRBJ1-1; possibly TRBD1 for D (5 bases). Trimming cost V 2 bases and J 6 bases, with 16 bases left between them. This CDR3 spans 15 amino acids. CDR1 is LNHDA, CDR2 SQIVND, per germline (reference sequence). CDR3 DNA sequence: TGTGCCAGTAGTATACGGGGGGTGGCTATGGCTGAAGCTTTCTTT. As protein: CASSIRGVAMAEAFF.

The V call is TRBV7-6, the J call TRBJ1-2; D unclear. The germline V gene has CDR1 SGHVS and CDR2 FNYEAQ. The V end was cut by 5 bases, the J end by 10 bases, with 20 bases between. CDR3 length: 14 residues. The CDR3 protein is CASSPRALGGPYTF. Here the CDR3 DNA reads TGTGCCAGCAGCCCCCGCGCACTGGGCGGGCCCTACACCTTC.

The chain couples TRBV28 to TRBJ1-1; D may be TRBD1 (6 bases). This CDR3 is built from 14 residues. The germline gives CDR1 MDHEN, CDR2 SYDVKM. Trimming pared 6 bases from V and 4 bases from J, leaving 15 bases between. The CDR3 DNA reads TGTGCCAGCAGACCTCGAACAGGGACCACTGAAGCTTTCTTT. Amino acids: CASRPRTGTTEAFF. The entire variable domain, with the rest obtained from reference TRBV28 and TRBJ1-1, is as follows: DVKVTQSSRYLVKRTGEKVFLECVQDMDHENMFWYRQDPGLGLRLIYFSYDVKMKEKGDIPEGYSVSREKKERFSLILESASTNQTSMYLCASRPRTGTTEAFFGQGTRLTVV.

The chain has TRBV6-6 and TRBJ2-5, with 9 bases that match TRBD2. In germline, CDR1 is MNHNY, CDR2 SVGAGI (reference sequence). J lost 9 bases, V lost 5 bases, and 13 bases had no gene match. The CDR3 consists of 15 residues. The CDR3 is CASSATSGLSMAQYF. CDR3 in DNA: TGTGCCAGCAGTGCGACTAGCGGCCTGAGTATGGCCCAGTACTTC.

The gene calls are TRBV10-2 and TRBJ2-2; D call uncertain. This CDR3 is 13 amino acids long. Per germline, CDR1 WSHSY and CDR2 SAAADI. With 9 bases removed from V and 1 base from J, the gap between germline ends came to 9 bases. The CDR3: CASGLLNTGELFF. For the CDR3, the DNA is TGCGCCAGTGGCCTTCTGAACACCGGGGAGCTGTTTTTT.

J is TRBJ1-3 and V is TRBV3-1 (or the pseudogene TRBV3-2); TRBD1 is a possible D gene (5 bases). This CDR3 has 16 amino acids. Trimming took 4 bases from V and 1 from J, leaving 14 bases between them. CDR1 and CDR2 (germline): LGHDT, YNNKEL (reference sequence). The CDR3 loop reads CASSPPNKGSGNTIYF. CDR3 bases: TGTGCCAGCAGCCCCCCCAACAAGGGGTCTGGAAACACCATATATTTT.

The rearrangement uses TRBV9 and TRBJ2-7; 7 nucleotides line up with TRBD2. Looked up from germline, CDR1 is SGDLS and CDR2 is YYNGEE. Trimming cost V 0 bases and J 7 bases; bases outside gene matches: 13. The CDR3 covers 16 residues. The CDR3 nucleotides are TGTGCCAGCAGCGTAGGAGCGGGACTTTTCGCCTGGGAGCAGTACTTC. Translation gives CASSVGAGLFAWEQYF. Full variable domain (missing parts from reference TRBV9 and TRBJ2-7): DSGVTQTPKHLITATGQRVTLRCSPRSGDLSVYWYQQSLDQGLQFLIQYYNGEERAKGNILERFSAQQFPDLHSELNLSSLELGDSALYFCASSVGAGLFAWEQYFGPGTRLTVT.